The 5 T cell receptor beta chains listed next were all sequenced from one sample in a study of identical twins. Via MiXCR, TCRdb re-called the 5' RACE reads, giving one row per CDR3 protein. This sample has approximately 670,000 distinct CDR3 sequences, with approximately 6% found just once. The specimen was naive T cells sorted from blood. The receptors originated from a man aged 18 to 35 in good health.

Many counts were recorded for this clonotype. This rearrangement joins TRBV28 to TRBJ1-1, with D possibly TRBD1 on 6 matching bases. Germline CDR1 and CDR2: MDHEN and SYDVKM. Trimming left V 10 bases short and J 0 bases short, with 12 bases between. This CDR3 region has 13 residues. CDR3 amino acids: CATTGQMNTEAFF. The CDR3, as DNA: TGTGCCACCACCGGACAGATGAACACTGAAGCTTTCTTT.

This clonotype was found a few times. CDR3 amino acids: CASRRTPGQGAYEQYV. CDR3 sequence (DNA): TGCGCCAGCAGACGGACTCCCGGACAGGGGGCCTACGAGCAGTACGTC. V gene TRBV4-1 combines with J gene TRBJ2-7; 10 positions agree with TRBD1. V dropped 6 bases and J dropped 2; count of bases not matched to a gene: 10. The CDR3 is 16 amino acids. CDR1 and CDR2 from the germline V gene are MGHRA and YSYEKL.

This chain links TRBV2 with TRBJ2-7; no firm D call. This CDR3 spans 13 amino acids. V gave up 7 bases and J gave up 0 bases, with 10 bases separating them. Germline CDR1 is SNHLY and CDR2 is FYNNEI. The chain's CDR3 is CASNPVSSYEQYV. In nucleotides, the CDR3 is TGTGCCAGCAATCCAGTGTCCTCCTACGAGCAGTACGTC.

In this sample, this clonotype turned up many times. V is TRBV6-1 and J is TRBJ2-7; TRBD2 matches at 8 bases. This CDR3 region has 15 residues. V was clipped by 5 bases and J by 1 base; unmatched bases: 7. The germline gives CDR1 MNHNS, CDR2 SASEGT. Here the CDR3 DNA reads TGTGCCAGCAGTACCCTCCGCGGGAGGTCCTACGAGCAGTACTTC. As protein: CASSTLRGRSYEQYF.

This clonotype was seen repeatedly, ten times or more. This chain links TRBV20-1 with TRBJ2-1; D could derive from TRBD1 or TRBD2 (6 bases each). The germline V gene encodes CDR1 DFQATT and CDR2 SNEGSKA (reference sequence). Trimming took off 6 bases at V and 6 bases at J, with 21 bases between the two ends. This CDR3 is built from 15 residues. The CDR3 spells CSATSRGGIVNEQFF. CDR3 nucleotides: TGCAGTGCAACCTCCAGGGGCGGGATTGTCAATGAGCAGTTCTTC.